This T cell receptor (beta chain) was identified in a study of cytomegalovirus exposure and HLA in healthy donors. The PCR used 60 Vbeta and 13 Jbeta primers. Profiled with immunoSEQ multiplex PCR; TCRdb holds only in-frame clones, not every one. Here the sample spans 130,000 or so clones, roughly 88% being singletons. Study-level findings and limits: Links to common viral pathogens appeared, in a later analysis, for several of the most significant clusters.

Notes on this clone: Its cognate antigen is unknown.

The CDR3 is made up of 15 amino acids. Germline CDR1 MDHEN, CDR2 SYDVKM. The ends lost 5 bases at V and 5 bases at J; junction bases unmatched: 10. The V gene is TRBV28, the J gene TRBJ2-7; 9 nucleotides line up with TRBD1. The receptor was derived from a woman aged 18 to 35 in good health and CMV-seropositive. The sequencing input was PBMCs. In DNA, the CDR3 is TGTGCCAGCAGTGCCCCAGGGACAGGGCTCAACGAGCAGTACTTC. It is translated as CASSAPGTGLNEQYF. The variable domain in full, with the rest retrieved from reference TRBV28 and TRBJ2-7, is DVKVTQSSRYLVKRTGEKVFLECVQDMDHENMFWYRQDPGLGLRLIYFSYDVKMKEKGDIPEGYSVSREKKERFSLILESASTNQTSMYLCASSAPGTGLNEQYFGPGTRLTVT.